A selection of T cell receptor beta chains follows, all from one sample in a study of shared clonotypes between healthy human individuals. The assay was immunoSEQ multiplex PCR, and TCRdb's table has in-frame clones only and misses some. The sample lists millions of clones; 90% to 95% were seen once. The sequenced sample consisted of naive CD4+ T cells sorted from blood. The origin of the receptors is a man aged 18 to 35 in good health. Both conserved end residues are part of each CDR3. A D gene is named only where the DNA matches it firmly. The size of a clone is reported for some rows only, either as once, few or many, or as a class for expanded clones.

clone_size | j_call | d_call | v_call | cdr3_nt | cdr3_aa
- | TRBJ2-7 | - | TRBV7-9 | TGTGCCAGCAGCGCGGCGAGACAGACTTACGAGCAGTACTTC | CASSAARQTYEQYF
- | TRBJ2-1 | - | TRBV4-1 | TGCGCCAGCAGCCAAGATCTGACCAGAGCCAATGAGCAGTTCTTC | CASSQDLTRANEQFF
- | TRBJ2-1 | - | TRBV5-1 | TGCGCCAGCAGCCAATCCGTGGCTAGCAGCTACAATGAGCAGTTCTTC | CASSQSVASSYNEQFF
- | TRBJ2-6 | - | TRBV18 | TGTGCCAGCTCACCACCGGCAGCCCCCGGGGCCAACGTCCTGACTTTC | CASSPPAAPGANVLTF
- | TRBJ2-5 | - | TRBV2 | TGTGCCGGAACAGGGTTTGAGACCCAGTACTTC | CAGTGFETQYF
- | TRBJ1-4 | - | TRBV28 | TGTGCCAGCACCCCGGACCGAACAACTAATGAAAAACTGTTTTTT | CASTPDRTTNEKLFF
- | TRBJ2-3 | - | TRBV11-3 | TGTGCCAGCAGCTTGGACGGGACGCCAGATACGCAGTATTTT | CASSLDGTPDTQYF
- | TRBJ1-2 | - | TRBV7-9 | TGTGCCAGCAGCTTAGCGTTACTACGCGGTGGCTACACCTTC | CASSLALLRGGYTF
- | TRBJ2-1 | - | TRBV5-6 | TGTGCCAGCAGCTTGGTAGGGCCCGCCAATGAGCAGTTCTTC | CASSLVGPANEQFF
- | TRBJ2-5 | - | TRBV10-3 | TGTGCCATCAGTGAGGCGACACACGGGGAGACCCAGTACTTC | CAISEATHGETQYF
- | TRBJ1-1 | TRBD1 | TRBV12-5 | TGTGCTAGTGGTTTTATTGGGACAGGGGGCACTGAAGCTTTCTTT | CASGFIGTGGTEAFF
few | TRBJ2-3 | - | TRBV2 | TGTGCCAGCAGGGCTAGCACAGATACGCAGTATTTT | CASRASTDTQYF
- | TRBJ1-4 | - | TRBV4-1 | TGCGCCAGCAGCCACGTTAGTGGGAATGAAAAACTGTTTTTT | CASSHVSGNEKLFF
- | TRBJ1-1 | - | TRBV11-2 | TGTGCCAGCAGCTTGGCCAGCCGGGGTGAAGCTTTCTTT | CASSLASRGEAFF
once | TRBJ2-3 | - | TRBV10-3 | TGTGCCATCGGTACAGGGGCGGGGGATACGCAGTATTTT | CAIGTGAGDTQYF
- | TRBJ2-7 | TRBD1 | TRBV10-3 | TGTGCCATCAGTGAGTCTGGGACAGGGGTTAGCGAGCAGTACTTC | CAISESGTGVSEQYF
once | TRBJ1-1 | - | TRBV30 | TGTGCCTGGTTTACACGGCTGGGGGAAGCTTTCTTT | CAWFTRLGEAFF
few | TRBJ1-2 | - | TRBV5-5 | TGTGCCAGCAGCTGGGACCCGAGGAACTATGGCTACACCTTC | CASSWDPRNYGYTF
- | TRBJ1-1 | - | TRBV7-2 | TGTGCCAGCAGCTATAGGGGGAGGACTGAAGCTTTCTTT | CASSYRGRTEAFF
- | TRBJ2-3 | TRBD1 | TRBV6-1 | TGTGCCAGCAGTAGGGGACAGCAGACAGATACGCAGTATTTT | CASSRGQQTDTQYF
- | TRBJ1-2 | TRBD1 | TRBV19 | TGTGCCAGTAGTAGGGGACAGCTCGACTATGGCTACACCTTC | CASSRGQLDYGYTF
- | TRBJ1-6 | - | TRBV14 | TGTGCCAGCAGCCAACTCGGTACTTGGGATAATTCACCCCTCCACTTT | CASSQLGTWDNSPLHF
- | TRBJ1-5 | - | TRBV6-4 | TGTGCCAGCAGCCCCGACATGGACGGCAATCAGCCCCAGCATTTT | CASSPDMDGNQPQHF
- | TRBJ2-1 | TRBD2 | TRBV5-1 | TGCGCCAGCAGCTTGGGTAGCGGGAGTTCCTACAATGAGCAGTTCTTC | CASSLGSGSSYNEQFF
few | TRBJ1-5 | - | TRBV10-3 | TGTGCCATCAGTAATCGAGATCAGCCCCAGCATTTT | CAISNRDQPQHF
- | TRBJ1-5 | - | TRBV2 | TGTGCCAGCAGTGAATGGGTAAACCAGCCCCAGCATTTT | CASSEWVNQPQHF
- | TRBJ2-2 | - | TRBV7-2 | TGTGCCACGTCGTTCCGGAACACCGGGGAGCTGTTTTTT | CATSFRNTGELFF
- | TRBJ2-6 | TRBD1 | TRBV6-6 | TGTGCCAGCAGTGGGGTGACAGGGTCGGGGGCCAACGTCCTGACTTTC | CASSGVTGSGANVLTF
- | TRBJ2-7 | TRBD1 | TRBV19 | TGTGCCAGTAGTATAGAAAGCGGACAGGGGTTCTACGAGCAGTACTTC | CASSIESGQGFYEQYF